The sequence of this T cell receptor (beta chain) was determined in a study of T cells in Graves' hyperthyroidism and ophthalmopathy (dated by TCRdb to between 2019 and 2020). With respect to the entire study: Peripheral blood was sampled at the time of initial diagnosis, prior to any treatment. TCR V-J signatures able to tell the groups apart were searched for in a discovery cohort of 95 to 100 patients, of whom 43 had Graves' ophthalmopathy and about 60 had stable Graves' hyperthyroidism. Prospective prediction of ophthalmopathy was tested in an independent validation cohort of 18 hyperthyroidism patients and some 17 patients who later progressed to ophthalmopathy. For training and testing, the roughly 93 patients in the discovery cohort were randomly divided in a 7:3 ratio. In several Graves' hyperthyroidism patients, the study also compared T-cell repertoires from thyroid tissue with T-cell repertoires from blood. Following sampling, methimazole starting at 30 mg daily was given to hyperthyroidism patients, and high-dose intravenous methylprednisolone was given to ophthalmopathy patients. The paper describes TCR Vbeta CDR3 sequencing of around 140 peripheral blood samples, made up of roughly 45 ophthalmopathy patients, roughly 75 hyperthyroidism patients and 17 progressor patients. The research as a whole found: Ophthalmopathy was separated from stable hyperthyroidism by a 13 V-J signature model, with 85% to 90% sensitivity and just over 81% specificity obtained in cross-validation and 80%/75% obtained in testing. Sample size was not statistically predetermined, and blinding of investigators to group allocation was not performed. Most expanded thyroid clonotypes (frequency above 0.001) were also found in blood, which suggests that blood repertoires may mirror thyroid immune responses. In validation, progression to ophthalmopathy was predicted by the model with almost 71% sensitivity and just over 72% specificity, a median of approximately 6.5 months before onset.

The CDR3 starts with the cysteine, ends with the phenylalanine, and has 18 residues. Left in the record is the CDR3 DNA by itself, 54 bases read in frame from the first base. CDR1 and CDR2, looked up from the germline V gene, are SGHNT and YENEEA. Germline trimming: 7 bases from V, 7 bases from J; junction bases outside gene matches: 20. Hyperthyroidism patients were newly diagnosed, with disease duration under 2 months, and aged 18 to 65 years. Any patient with an uncontrolled infection, another autoimmune disease, pregnancy or lactation was excluded. Diagnoses were based on clinical symptoms, serum thyroxine and TRAb, thyroid ultrasound and orbital computed tomography. For progressor patients, blood was drawn at the first diagnosis of hyperthyroidism, before any ophthalmopathy symptoms had appeared. PBMCs were isolated from about 9 ml of fresh peripheral blood by Ficoll-Paque density gradient centrifugation. Patients classed as progressors first received a Graves' hyperthyroidism diagnosis and then went on to develop ophthalmopathy during follow-up. Total RNA was extracted with Trizol reagent, and quality was checked on an Agilent 2100 Bioanalyzer.

The TCR beta CDR3 regions were amplified from the RNA transcripts. A first-round RT-PCR of the TCR CDR3 used the HTBI primer set with the Qiagen OneStep RT-PCR kit. Libraries were constructed in a second round of multiplex PCR, after which size selection and purification were performed. Paired-end sequencing of the libraries was performed with 100 bp reads on an Illumina HiSeq2000. Per the source publication's procedure: Raw data were processed with SOAPnuke, discarding reads with adapters, uncalled bases, mean Phred below 15, or no exact constant-primer or identifier match. High-quality paired reads were merged with COPE v1.2.5, and unique nucleotide sequences were defined as clonotypes. MiTCR v1.1 was used to align the clonotypes against IMGT TRBV, TRBD and TRBJ reference segments. Only V-J combinations with frequency above 0.0001, covering about 99% of repertoires, were analysed. A TCS score was defined as the ratio between F50 (clonal expansion) and ExV (chaos), using BLOSUM62-based TCRdist between CDR3 peptides within each V-J. Welch's t-statistics and random forest reduced 514 V-J features to around 14, which were used in a naive Bayes classifier (R e1071). TCRdb took the public reads, trimmed them with fastp at Q25, ran MiXCR for clone calling and kept in-frame beta chains. Each record represents a unique CDR3 protein, reported with the most common genes and DNA among its rows. V and J calls and clone size were set by TCRdb, not the authors. A total of nearly 600,000 distinct CDR3 sequences appear in this sample, roughly 13% of them only once. The top ten clones comprise about 5.8% of the sample.

In regard to this clonotype: There is no known antigen for this receptor. No much larger clone exists at a distance of one base, and base qualities are not known.

The V and J genes are TRBV11-3 and TRBJ2-1, and 9 bases in between align with TRBD2. This TCR came from a woman aged 25 to 39 with Graves' hyperthyroidism that later progressed to Graves' ophthalmopathy. What was sequenced was blood. The nucleotide sequence is given as TGTGCCAGCACTTCCGGTGGCGGGCGGGAGGGCCGGGGGAATGAGCAGTTCTTC. Protein translation: CASTSGGGREGRGNEQFF.